The clone carrying this TCR beta chain has more than one count but fewer than ten. Its antigen remains unknown. The sample belongs to a study of T cell repertoires in cytomegalovirus infection. Study observations and caveats: CMV-specific TCR beta clonotypes restricted by HLA-C were the ones dominating the ex vivo response.

TCRdb re-called the reads with MiXCR, one entry per CDR3 protein. Here the sample spans 95,000 to 150,000 distinct CDR3 sequences, 25% to 35% being singletons. The germline V gene encodes CDR1 MGHRA and CDR2 YSYEKL. The CDR3 is made up of 15 amino acids. V dropped 4 bases and J dropped 2; count of bases not matched to a gene: 8. The origin of this receptor is a human donor in good health (CMV status not recorded). Some clones in this sample may be carry-over from other donors' samples. The chain links TRBV4-1 to TRBJ2-7, with 7 bases that match TRBD1. Sequencing was performed on CD8+ T cells from cultured PBMCs, taken from culture after CMV antigen stimulation. The CDR3 is CASSLRDSGTYEQYF. CDR3 DNA: TGCGCCAGCAGCCTCCGGGACAGTGGGACCTACGAGCAGTACTTC.